A selection of T cell receptor beta chains follows, all from one sample in a study of blood T cell repertoires in COVID-19. Sequencing was performed with immunoSEQ multiplex PCR; in TCRdb, only in-frame clones are kept and a portion is missing. The sample yields about 200,000 clones, roughly 80% seen once. The sequenced sample consisted of peripheral blood. These receptors came from a woman aged 70 to 79 with acute or convalescent COVID-19. The CDR3 runs from the conserved cysteine through the conserved F or W. The D gene is left open where the match is weak. Clone size is stated in some rows and not others, as once, few, many or a class when expanded.

>.|TRBV24-1|TRBJ2-3|.
TGTGCCACCAGCGTACAGGGTGCAGATACGCAGTATTTT
CATSVQGADTQYF
>TRBD2|TRBV12-3/TRBV12-4|TRBJ2-5|once
TGTGCCAGCAGAGAAGCGGGAGAAGAGACCCAGTACTTC
CASREAGEETQYF
>.|TRBV30|TRBJ2-5|.
TGTGCCTGGACCACCGCGGGGACCCAGTACTTC
CAWTTAGTQYF
>.|TRBV7-6|TRBJ2-1|.
TGTGCCAGCAGCTTAACGTTCGGTGATCCCTACAATGAGCAGTTCTTC
CASSLTFGDPYNEQFF
>.|TRBV2|TRBJ1-3|.
TGTGCCAGCAGTGAAGGCAGAACCTCTGGAAACACCATATATTTT
CASSEGRTSGNTIYF
>.|TRBV5-1|TRBJ2-3|.
TGCGCCAGCAGCTTGTTCCAGAGCACAGATACGCAGTATTTT
CASSLFQSTDTQYF
>.|TRBV15|TRBJ1-1|.
TGTGCCACCAGCAGAGATAGGGGCGGGAACACTGAAGCTTTCTTT
CATSRDRGGNTEAFF
>TRBD1|TRBV3-1/TRBV3-2|TRBJ2-7|.
TGTGCCAGCAGCCACCGGGACAGGTCCTCTTACGAGCAGTACTTC
CASSHRDRSSYEQYF
>TRBD2|TRBV6-2/TRBV6-3|TRBJ2-3|.
TGTGCCAGCAGTTACTCGATATCGGGACTAAATGTGGATACGCAGTATTTT
CASSYSISGLNVDTQYF
>TRBD1|TRBV12-3/TRBV12-4|TRBJ2-2|few
TGTGCCAGCAGTTTAACAGGGGCCGGGGAGCTGTTTTTT
CASSLTGAGELFF
>TRBD2|TRBV7-3|TRBJ2-2|.
TGTGCCAGCAGCTTGGGACTAGCGGGAGGTTCGACCGGGGAGCTGTTTTTT
CASSLGLAGGSTGELFF
>TRBD2|TRBV2|TRBJ2-3|.
TGTGCCGGCGGGAGCCCAGATACGCAGTATTTT
CAGGSPDTQYF
>.|TRBV5-1|TRBJ2-7|.
TGCGCCAGCAGCCTTGGGACTCCACTGGGGGAGCAGTACTTC
CASSLGTPLGEQYF
>.|TRBV5-1|TRBJ2-7|.
TGCGCCAGCAGCCCGAGGGAGAGGATCTACGAGCAGTACTTC
CASSPRERIYEQYF
>TRBD1|TRBV7-2|TRBJ2-2|.
TGTGCCAGCAGCTGGGACAGGGGCACCGGGGAGCTGTTTTTT
CASSWDRGTGELFF
>TRBD2|TRBV11-1|TRBJ2-5|.
TGTGCCAGCAGCTTAGCGCTTGGGACTATCCAAGAGACCCAGTACTTC
CASSLALGTIQETQYF
>TRBD2|TRBV6-5|TRBJ2-3|.
TGTGCCAGCAGCGCGACTAGCGGGGGGAGGGATACGCAGTATTTT
CASSATSGGRDTQYF
>TRBD1|TRBV28|TRBJ1-5|.
TGTGCCAGCAGTCCACAGGGACAGGGAGGCAATCAGCCCCAGCATTTT
CASSPQGQGGNQPQHF
>.|TRBV28|TRBJ2-7|once
TGTGCCAGCAGTTTATGGACAGGAGGCTCCTACGAGCAGTACTTC
CASSLWTGGSYEQYF
>TRBD2|TRBV5-1|TRBJ2-7|.
TGCGCCAGCAGCTTGTTGTTTAGCGGGAACGCCTACGAGCAGTACTTC
CASSLLFSGNAYEQYF
>.|TRBV15|TRBJ1-5|.
TGTGCCACCAGCCCCTCCCCTTATCAGCCCCAGCATTTT
CATSPSPYQPQHF
>TRBD1|TRBV28|TRBJ2-2|.
TGTGCCAGCATCTCGGGACAGGGGGCCGGGGAGCTGTTTTTT
CASISGQGAGELFF
>TRBD1|TRBV14|TRBJ1-1|.
TGTGCCAGCAGCCTCCGACAGGGGCGTAAAGCTTTCTTT
CASSLRQGRKAFF
>.|TRBV19|TRBJ1-5|.
TGTGCCAGTAGTATAGGTCCCAGGGATCAGCCCCAGCATTTT
CASSIGPRDQPQHF
>TRBD1|TRBV28|TRBJ2-7|few
TGTGCCAGCAGCCCCTCCCCAGGACAGGGGGCGGATGAGCAGTACTTC
CASSPSPGQGADEQYF
>.|TRBV18|TRBJ1-5|.
TGTGCCAGCTCGCCGACAGTCAATCAGCCCCAGCATTTT
CASSPTVNQPQHF
>.|TRBV5-4|TRBJ1-1|.
TGTGCCAGCAGTAAACAGAGACCGAACACTGAAGCTTTCTTT
CASSKQRPNTEAFF
>TRBD1|TRBV6-5|TRBJ2-7|few
TGTGCCAGCAGTTGGACAGGGACCTCGAGGTACGAGCAGTACTTC
CASSWTGTSRYEQYF